This record looks at one T cell receptor beta chain sequence and its context. This clonotype was detected ten times or more. No cognate antigen has been identified for it. No quality values exist for individual bases; no much larger clone is one base distant. This entry is derived from a study of human T cells and chemical hapten exposure (dated by TCRdb to about 2021). For context, the study as a whole: For sensitization, 2% DPC in acetone was applied to a 2 cm by 2 cm area of upper inner arm skin. The study tracked peripheral blood TCR repertoire changes in vivo during primary and secondary sensitization to the hapten diphenylcyclopropenone (DPC) in alopecia patients. Roughly 30 alopecia patients provided blood for TCR sequencing at one to four time points (pre-sensitization, 2, 6 and 24 weeks). Blood samples were taken from patients before sensitization (week 0) and at 2, 6 and about 24 weeks after DPC sensitization. Weekly therapeutic DPC doses were additionally applied to the scalp of patients throughout the approximately 24-week study period. Patch testing was performed on the upper back with Finn chambers containing 0.01% DPC, and the patch tests were scored after 6 days according to International Contact Dermatitis Research Group standards. Libraries were pooled for sequencing, and per-sample TCR yields varied mainly because of small differences in library volumes within the pool. The mostly female patient cohort included alopecia areata with under or over 50% scalp involvement, alopecia totalis and alopecia universalis.

Trimming removed 1 base from V and 9 bases from J; the gene matches leave 0 bases unexplained. Counted from cysteine to phenylalanine, this CDR3 has 12 amino acids. The CDR3 DNA has 36 bases and is translated from base 1. The germline V gene (reference sequence) specifies LNHDA as CDR1 and SQIVND as CDR2. The sample's time point label is to be understood as: pre-sensitization, week 0. Interpreted using the paper, the treatment or condition label stands for: therapeutic diphenylcyclopropenone sensitization with weekly scalp DPC. At each patch-test visit, blood was drawn before the patch test was applied. Eligible patients were aged 18 to 70, diagnosed with alopecia, deemed suitable for DPC therapy, and excluded if pregnant. Total RNA was extracted from unfractionated whole blood collected in Tempus Blood RNA tubes. Library prep was done by RACE. TCRdb shows the sequencer as NextSeq 500. During library preparation, unique molecular identifiers were attached to individual cDNA molecules so that TCRs could be counted quantitatively and reproducibly. Both TCR alpha and TCR beta chains were sequenced from each blood RNA sample. In the original analysis: A median of about 89,000 TCRs per sample was observed, with a range of about 20,000 to 750,000. V, J and CDR3 annotation of the TCR reads was performed with the Decombinator software suite. For PS versus PT1 abundance plots, all samples were subsampled to the same number of TCRs (28,000). Expanded TCRs were defined as absent before sensitization and observed at least eight times at the 2-week time point. Using fastp trimming at Q25 and MiXCR clonotype assembly, TCRdb reanalyzed the public sequencing data and kept in-frame beta chains. Under each unique CDR3 protein, matching rows form one entry showing the most common genes and DNA. The V and J calls, along with clone size, are taken from TCRdb and not from the paper's own processing. The sample table contains tens of thousands of distinct CDR3 sequences; only one count was recorded for around 12% of them. The top ten hold approximately 6% of the sample.

Points the paper makes about the study in general: Because all patients had alopecia, a presumed autoimmune disease, the immune response of the patients might differ from that of healthy individuals. Compared with pre-sensitization or healthy control sets, expanded TCRs formed significantly more large CDR3 similarity clusters, which is consistent with antigen-driven responses. The number of PT1 expanded TCRs positively correlated with patch test score, significant at thresholds 8, 16 and 32 but not 4. After repeated subsampling, changes were observed in the strength of the expansion versus patch-test correlation and in the threshold at which the correlation became significant. No change with DPC sensitization was found in the number of TCRs above 1 in 1000 frequency, and no evidence of global repertoire structure alterations was found.

This TCR derives from a woman under 40 with alopecia areata. Some clones in this sample may be carry-over from other donors' samples. The chain joins TRBV19 to TRBJ2-1; TRBD2 lines up with 7 middle nucleotides. The specimen was whole blood, collected in connection with sensitization to the hapten diphenylcyclopropenone (DPC). The CDR3: CASSIGGGEQFF. The DNA sequence follows: TGTGCCAGTAGTATAGGGGGGGGTGAGCAGTTCTTC.